Below, 26 T cell receptor beta chains from the same sample are listed, as sequenced in a study of cytomegalovirus exposure and HLA in healthy donors. The PCR ran on 60 Vbeta and 13 Jbeta primers. The protocol was immunoSEQ multiplex PCR, while the TCRdb copy is restricted to in-frame clones and leaves out a portion. The data show over 150,000 clones, 75% to 85% seen once. Input material: PBMCs. The receptors come from a woman in her forties or fifties in good health and CMV-seropositive.

The chain combines TRBV6-1 with TRBJ2-6; TRBD2 might be the D (5 bases). Germline values: CDR1 MNHNS, CDR2 SASEGT. CDR3 length equals 15 residues. Trimming removed 7 bases from V and 1 base from J, with 11 bases in between. CDR3 amino acids: CASTLDFSGANVLTF. CDR3 DNA sequence: TGTGCCAGCACTTTGGACTTTTCTGGGGCCAACGTCCTGACTTTC.

The chain is built from TRBV7-8 and TRBJ1-2, with D possibly being TRBD1 (5 bases). Trimming shortened V by 5 bases and J by 3 bases, and 19 bases separated the two germline ends. The length of the CDR3 is 16 residues. CDR1 is SGHVS, CDR2 FQNEAQ, per germline. The CDR3 nucleotides read TGTGCCAGCAGCCCGGTAGGGGCGGCGGTCGACTATGGCTACACCTTC. This sequence encodes CASSPVGAAVDYGYTF.

This clone was found a few times. The chain recombines TRBV30 with TRBJ2-3; TRBD2 matches 11 bases. The trim removed 1 base at V and 6 bases at J, leaving 9 bases unmatched. The germline V gene has CDR1 GTSNPN and CDR2 SVGIG (reference sequence). CDR3 length: 16 residues. As DNA, the CDR3 is TGTGCCTGGAGTGCATCTAGCGGGGGGTGGAGGGATACGCAGTATTTT. This encodes CAWSASSGGWRDTQYF.

The V gene is TRBV25-1, the J gene TRBJ2-5; TRBD1 agrees at 9 bases. Trimming removed 9 bases from V and 2 bases from J; junction bases left unmatched: 7. The CDR3 extends over 14 amino acids. Germline CDR1 and CDR2: MGHDK and SYGVNS. The CDR3 spells CARTTGGCQETQYF. Here the CDR3 DNA reads TGTGCCAGAACGACAGGGGGTTGTCAAGAGACCCAGTACTTC. Full variable domain (rest looked up from reference TRBV25-1 and TRBJ2-5): EADIYQTPRYLVIGTGKKITLECSQTMGHDKMYWYQQDPGMELHLIHYSYGVNSTEKGDLSSESTVSRIRTEHFPLTLESARPSHTSQYLCARTTGGCQETQYFGPGTRLLVL.

This clone was counted only a few times. This chain links TRBV9 with TRBJ2-3; TRBD2 matches 7 bases. J was trimmed by 0 bases and V by 4 bases; bases with no gene match: 8. This CDR3 spans 16 amino acids. CDR1 SGDLS and CDR2 YYNGEE come from the germline V gene. This CDR3 reads CASSKGLVASTDTQYF. CDR3 nucleotides: TGTGCCAGCAGCAAAGGACTAGTTGCTAGCACAGATACGCAGTATTTT. Combining the CDR3 with reference TRBV9 and TRBJ2-3 gives the whole variable domain DSGVTQTPKHLITATGQRVTLRCSPRSGDLSVYWYQQSLDQGLQFLIQYYNGEERAKGNILERFSAQQFPDLHSELNLSSLELGDSALYFCASSKGLVASTDTQYFGPGTRLTVL.

A note on this clone: Other DNA sequences of this sample code for an identical CDR3. The rearrangement joins TRBV18 to TRBJ1-1, with unresolved D. CDR1 is KGHSH, CDR2 LQKENI, per germline. V was trimmed by 2 bases and J by 2 bases, leaving 6 bases between them. The CDR3 consists of 13 residues. CDR3 in amino acids: CASSPGLNTEAFF. DNA for the CDR3: TGTGCCAGCTCACCAGGGCTCAACACTGAAGCTTTCTTT.

The CDR3 coding sequence is TGTGCCAGCAGCTTGGGACTAGCGGGGTACAATGAGCAGTTCTTC. It yields the protein CASSLGLAGYNEQFF. V gene TRBV13 combines with J gene TRBJ2-1; TRBD2 agrees at 13 bases. Germline assignment: CDR1 PRHDT and CDR2 FYEKMQ (reference sequence). This CDR3 has 15 residues. J gave up 4 bases and V 3 bases, and 0 bases lay outside the gene matches.

The V and J genes are TRBV7-9 and TRBJ1-5, with D perhaps matching TRBD1 (5 bases). Germline-derived CDR1 and CDR2 are SEHNR and FQNEAQ (reference sequence). This CDR3 has 13 residues. Trimming removed 5 bases at V and 2 bases at J, with 7 bases between. The CDR3 DNA follows: TGTGCCAGCAGCCAGACAGGCAATCAGCCCCAGCATTTT. This codes for CASSQTGNQPQHF.

This clone was seen once. The chain links TRBV6-5 to TRBJ1-2, with TRBD1 identical over 11 bases. This CDR3 contains 15 residues. Germline CDR1 MNHEY, CDR2 SVGAGI. Trimming removed 4 bases from V and 4 bases from J; junction bases left unmatched: 5. CDR3 protein: CASSSDRGRVYGYTF. In DNA, the CDR3 is TGTGCCAGCAGTTCGGACAGGGGGCGGGTCTATGGCTACACCTTC.

The chain combines TRBV10-3 with TRBJ1-2; 8 nucleotides agree with TRBD1. This CDR3 spans 18 amino acids. Germline V lookup: CDR1 ENHRY, CDR2 SYGVKD. Trimming took 2 bases from V and 2 from J; bases not matched to a gene: 13. The CDR3 nucleotides are TGTGCCATCAGTGAGAGGACATCACGGACAGGGTGGAACTATGGCTACACCTTC. Its translation: CAISERTSRTGWNYGYTF.

This clone was counted only a few times. The chain employs TRBV5-1 and TRBJ1-2; TRBD1 might be the D (5 bases). V was pared by 0 bases and J by 8 bases, with 17 bases between. The CDR3 consists of 15 residues. Germline values: CDR1 SGHRS, CDR2 YFSETQ. CDR3 nucleotides: TGCGCCAGCAGCTTGGCCGTCCAGGGTGAAGGCGGCTACACCTTC. It translates to CASSLAVQGEGGYTF.

This rearrangement joins TRBV18 to TRBJ1-4; 10 nucleotides match TRBD1. CDR1 is KGHSH and CDR2 is LQKENI in the germline V gene. The CDR3 extends over 15 amino acids. V lost 3 bases, J lost 7 bases, and 5 bases stayed unmatched. The CDR3 DNA follows: TGTGCCAGCTCACCCGGGACAGGGGACGGTGAAAAACTGTTTTTT. Its translation: CASSPGTGDGEKLFF.

This chain's CDR3 is CASSLTWDNNQPQHF. CDR3 DNA sequence: TGTGCCAGCAGTTTAACCTGGGACAACAATCAGCCCCAGCATTTT. The chain is built from TRBV27 and TRBJ1-5; perhaps TRBD1 as D (6 bases). In germline, CDR1 is MNHEY, CDR2 SMNVEV (reference sequence). V gave up 2 bases and J gave up 3 bases, with 11 bases separating them. The CDR3 runs 15 residues.

The chain couples TRBV7-8 to TRBJ1-5, with 7 bases matching TRBD1. Germline trimming cut 3 bases from V and 5 bases from J; bases unmatched to any gene: 7. Germline CDR1 is SGHVS and CDR2 is FQNEAQ. The CDR3 runs to 15 residues. The CDR3 protein is CASSFQQGSDQPQHF. The CDR3 bases are TGTGCCAGCAGCTTTCAACAGGGGTCGGATCAGCCCCAGCATTTT. The whole variable domain, remainder taken from reference TRBV7-8 and TRBJ1-5, is GAGVSQSPRYKVAKRGQDVALRCDPISGHVSLFWYQQALGQGPEFLTYFQNEAQLDKSGLPSDRFFAERPEGSVSTLKIQRTQQEDSAVYLCASSFQQGSDQPQHFGDGTRLSIL.

The V gene is TRBV7-9, the J gene TRBJ2-4, with 11 positions matching TRBD2. J gave up 1 base and V 4 bases, and 6 bases lay outside the gene matches. The CDR3 covers 17 residues. Germline CDR1 and CDR2: SEHNR and FQNEAQ (reference sequence). The CDR3 is CASSSSTSGVAKNIQYF. The CDR3 DNA reads TGTGCCAGCAGCTCCTCGACTAGCGGGGTGGCCAAAAACATTCAGTACTTC.

This clone was seen only a few times. This rearrangement joins TRBV30 to TRBJ2-4, with TRBD1 matching over 8 bases. V gave up 2 bases and J gave up 6 bases; unmatched junction bases: 6. The germline gives CDR1 GTSNPN, CDR2 SVGIG (reference sequence). The CDR3 is 14 amino acids. CDR3 in amino acids: CAWSRRTGLNIQYF. The CDR3, as DNA: TGTGCCTGGAGTCGAAGGACAGGGTTAAACATTCAGTACTTC.

V is TRBV7-6 and J is TRBJ2-1; TRBD2 might be the D (6 bases). The CDR3 sequence is 16 residues long. Germline CDR1 is SGHVS and CDR2 is FNYEAQ. V lost 1 base and J 4 bases, leaving 14 bases between the germline ends. The CDR3 here is CASSLEGGDYYNEQFF. The CDR3 nucleotides read TGTGCCAGCAGCTTAGAGGGCGGGGATTATTACAATGAGCAGTTCTTC. Looking up the rest from reference TRBV7-6 and TRBJ2-1 gives the full variable domain: GAGVSQSPRYKVTKRGQDVALRCDPISGHVSLYWYRQALGQGPEFLTYFNYEAQQDKSGLPNDRFSAERPEGSISTLTIQRTEQRDSAMYRCASSLEGGDYYNEQFFGPGTRLTVL.

To note about this clone: The same CDR3 arises from other DNA sequences in this sample as well. V is TRBV2 and J is TRBJ1-1; D remains ambiguous. From germline, CDR1 is SNHLY and CDR2 FYNNEI. The CDR3 sequence is 13 residues long. V lost 6 bases to trimming and J lost 0 bases, with 8 bases between them. The chain's CDR3 is CASSLTLNTEAFF. The CDR3 bases are TGTGCCAGCAGCCTTACTTTGAACACTGAAGCTTTCTTT.

Concerning this clone itself: One end of the junction fails to match germline, which may point to a read error. This sequence joins TRBV7-9 and TRBJ2-2; 7 bases match TRBD2. The CDR3 runs 15 residues. Germline CDR1 is SEHNR and CDR2 is FQNEAQ (reference sequence). The CDR3 bases are TGTGCCAGCAGCTTAGGTCGGGGGGTCACCGGGGAGCTGCTTTTT. Translation gives CASSLGRGVTGELLF.

The chain carries TRBV5-1 and TRBJ1-1; no clear D. Germline CDR1 is SGHRS and CDR2 is YFSETQ. CDR3 length: 13 residues. The germline V and J ends were trimmed by 0 bases and 7 bases, with 10 bases remaining between them. DNA of the CDR3: TGCGCCAGCAGCTTGGGGGTCAGGAATGAAGCTTTCTTT. Its protein product is CASSLGVRNEAFF.

This chain uses TRBV6-1 with TRBJ1-4, with 7 positions matching TRBD1. Germline V gives CDR1 MNHNS, CDR2 SASEGT. The CDR3 is made up of 15 amino acids. V lost 3 bases to trimming and J lost 2 bases; unmatched junction nucleotides: 3. The CDR3, as DNA: TGTGCCAGCAGTGATAGGGGGCACACTAATGAAAAACTGTTTTTT. It is translated as CASSDRGHTNEKLFF.

The gene calls are TRBV10-3 and TRBJ1-2; D not resolved. The ends were cut back, 0 bases at V and 8 bases at J, with 7 bases in the middle. Germline CDR1 ENHRY, CDR2 SYGVKD. The CDR3 loop spans 12 amino acids. This CDR3 reads CAISESGGGYTF. As DNA, the CDR3 is TGTGCCATCAGTGAGTCCGGAGGAGGCTACACCTTC.

The rearrangement uses TRBV6-1 and TRBJ2-3; a weak D match, TRBD1 (5 bases). Germline V gene data show CDR1 as MNHNS and CDR2 as SASEGT. The CDR3 spans 15 residues. V lost 1 base, J lost 3 bases, and 11 bases lay in between. For the CDR3, the DNA is TGTGCCAGCAGTGAAGAAGGCAGGGTAACAGATACGCAGTATTTT. It specifies CASSEEGRVTDTQYF.

The rearrangement joins TRBV4-1 to TRBJ1-5; the match to TRBD1 covers 7 bases. The CDR3 runs 17 residues. The V gene's germline CDR1 is MGHRA and CDR2 YSYEKL. V lost 4 bases to trimming and J lost 9 bases; unmatched junction nucleotides: 18. CDR3 region: CASSLRPGTDPGGPQHF. DNA for the CDR3: TGCGCCAGCAGCCTAAGACCTGGGACAGACCCAGGGGGGCCCCAGCATTTT.

This rearrangement joins TRBV9 to TRBJ2-3; 13 bases are shared with TRBD2. The trim removed 4 bases at V and 3 bases at J, leaving 8 bases unmatched. CDR1 is SGDLS, CDR2 YYNGEE, per germline. The CDR3 consists of 17 residues. In nucleotides, the CDR3 is TGTGCCAGCAGCCTTACCCGGACTAGCGGGGGAACAGATACGCAGTATTTT. Residues: CASSLTRTSGGTDTQYF.

This sequence joins TRBV2 and TRBJ1-1; maybe TRBD1 (5 bases). This CDR3 is built from 12 residues. The germline V and J ends were trimmed by 7 bases and 2 bases, with 8 bases remaining between them. Germline lookup yields CDR1 SNHLY and CDR2 FYNNEI. The CDR3 spells CASTDINTEAFF. The CDR3 bases are TGTGCCAGCACGGACATCAACACTGAAGCTTTCTTT.